This T cell receptor (beta chain) was sequenced for a study of shared clonotypes between healthy human individuals. Findings of the study overall: Memory subsets generally showed lower estimated richness than naive subsets. Clonotype sharing among the donors was expected to vary with sequencing depth. Investigators collected only blood, and repertoires in tissues likely differ.

In the case of this clone: Its antigen is unknown.

Replicate PCRs run on sorted subsets employed about 220 ng DNA, roughly 30,000 T cell genomes. The protocol was immunoSEQ multiplex PCR, while the TCRdb copy is restricted to in-frame clones and leaves out a portion. The table lists 2,500,000 or so clones, more than 85% of them singletons. This CDR3 region has 16 residues. V lost 6 bases to trimming and J lost 4 bases; unmatched junction nucleotides: 14. CDR1 is SNHLY, CDR2 FYNNEI, per germline. The specimen sequenced was naive CD4+ T cells from PBMCs. Noted subset: CD45RA+ positively selected. The source is a man between 18 and 29 years old in good health. Some clones in this sample may be carry-over from other donors' samples. J is TRBJ1-2 and V is TRBV2, with 7 bases fitting TRBD1. The CDR3 sequence is CASRNRGSVPAYGYTF. CDR3 DNA: TGTGCCAGCAGAAACAGGGGCTCCGTCCCTGCCTATGGCTACACCTTC. Variable domain in full (rest from reference TRBV2 and TRBJ1-2): EPEVTQTPSHQVTQMGQEVILRCVPISNHLYFYWYRQILGQKVEFLVSFYNNEISEKSEIFDDQFSVERPDGSNFTLKIRSTKLEDSAMYFCASRNRGSVPAYGYTFGSGTRLTVV.